The sample holds a few counts of the clone carrying this TCR beta chain. What it recognizes is unknown. In germline, CDR1 is MNHEY, CDR2 SVGAGI. CDR3 size: 15 residues. The sample comes from a study of cytomegalovirus exposure and HLA in healthy donors. Primers: 60 Vbeta forward and 13 Jbeta reverse. TCRdb's copy holds only in-frame clones and misses some; the assay was immunoSEQ multiplex PCR. The sample has roughly 180,000 clones; just under 80% are singletons. Study results and caveats: A later analysis appeared to link common viral pathogens to several of the most significant clusters. Later, TCR association rates were found to vary by HLA locus, highest for DRB1 and lowest for HLA-C.

The V and J genes are TRBV6-5 and TRBJ2-5, with 8 nucleotides matching TRBD2. The J call is in doubt because the DNA end fits TRBJ2-7 better. The sample consisted of PBMCs. The origin of this receptor is a female donor in good health and CMV-seronegative. The chain's CDR3 is CASSERGTAAYEQYF. DNA of the CDR3: TGTGCCAGCTCCGAGCGGGGGACTGCCGCCTACGAGCAGTACTTC.